This TCR beta chain was recovered during a study of identifying expanded T cells in peripheral blood. General observations from the study: Variance in clone template counts between approximately 2-week samples significantly increased with total template count across all healthy donors.

In this sample, this clone turned up a few times. What it binds is unknown. The CDR3 runs 13 residues. Trimming at V came to 2 bases and at J to 8 bases, leaving 1 base not matched to a gene. Germline CDR1 reads MNHEY; CDR2 reads SVGAGI. Data came from immunoSEQ multiplex PCR; TCRdb stores just in-frame clones and leaves some out. This table holds some 100,000 clones, around 89% found once. Collection occurred without any documented infections or immune events in donors. Sequencing input: blood. The sequence derives from a person between 18 and 75 years old in good health. The V and J genes are TRBV6-5 and TRBJ1-2; 11 bases map to TRBD1. CDR3 sequence (DNA): TGTGCCAGCAGTTACGGGACAGGGGGAGGCTACACCTTC. It specifies CASSYGTGGGYTF.